At least ten counts were recorded for the clone carrying this T cell receptor beta chain. Its antigen is not known. RNA transcripts served as the template for amplifying TCR beta CDR3 regions. First-round RT-PCR of the TCR CDR3 relied on the HTBI primer set. Via MiXCR, TCRdb re-called the multiplex PCR reads, giving one row per CDR3 protein. The sample consists of under 400,000 distinct CDR3 sequences, approximately 14% of them appearing once. V was pared by 8 bases and J by 6 bases, with 17 bases of the junction left unmatched. The CDR3 extends over 16 amino acids. In germline, CDR1 is LNHDA, CDR2 SQIVND (reference sequence). This sample was included in a study of T cells in Graves' hyperthyroidism and ophthalmopathy. Study-level results: Ophthalmopathy could be told apart from stable hyperthyroidism with a 13 V-J model.

The rearrangement uses TRBV19 and TRBJ2-7; 9 bases align to TRBD1. This receptor was taken from a woman in her sixties or seventies with Graves' ophthalmopathy. Material: blood. CDR3 sequence (DNA): TGTGCCAGTCTCGAGACTAAACGGGACAGGGTTCTCGAGCAGTACTTC. Protein product: CASLETKRDRVLEQYF. The full variable domain, in which reference TRBV19 and TRBJ2-7 provide the parts outside the CDR3, is DGGITQSPKYLFRKEGQNVTLSCEQNLNHDAMYWYRQDPGQGLRLIYYSQIVNDFQKGDIAEGYSVSREKKESFPLTVTSAQKNPTAFYLCASLETKRDRVLEQYFGPGTRLTVT.